These T cell receptor beta chains were read from a single sample in a study of response to subunit inactivated influenza vaccine. TCRdb independently ran MiXCR on the RT-PCR reads; one entry per CDR3 protein. The sample shows approximately 520,000 distinct CDR3 sequences, about 17% of them seen only once. The sample here was CD4+ T cells sorted from PBMCs, taken 23 to 25 months after vaccination. Receptors were obtained from a man aged 50 to 75 who received an inactivated influenza vaccine. CDR3s include the opening cysteine and the closing phenylalanine or tryptophan. A D gene is named only where the DNA matches it firmly. Expanded clones are given a class, and other clones once, few, many or no size at all.

d_gene	v_gene	abundance	j_gene	CDR3nt	CDR3aa
.	TRBV7-2	.	TRBJ1-2	TGTGCCAGCAGCCTAGGGGGTCTACCGTATGGCTACACCTTC	CASSLGGLPYGYTF
.	TRBV12-3/TRBV12-4	few	TRBJ1-1	TGTGCCAGCAGTTTAGCAGCGAACACTGAAGCTTTCTTT	CASSLAANTEAFF
TRBD2	TRBV7-9	.	TRBJ2-1	TGTGCCAGCAGTTCTCTAGCGGGGACGTACAATGAGCAGTTCTTC	CASSSLAGTYNEQFF
TRBD2	TRBV28	few	TRBJ2-7	TGTGCCAGCAGTCAGCCGGGAGGGTACTACGAGCAGTACTTC	CASSQPGGYYEQYF
.	TRBV28	.	TRBJ1-1	TGTGCCAGCAGTTTATTGGCTGGGGGGGCTTTCTTT	CASSLLAGGAFF
.	TRBV29-1	.	TRBJ2-4	TGCAGCGTCGGGACCCAGCGAATTCAGTACTTC	CSVGTQRIQYF
TRBD2	TRBV9	.	TRBJ2-1	TGTGCCAGCAGCGGAGCTAGCGGTCAGAGTAATGAGCAGTTCTTC	CASSGASGQSNEQFF
.	TRBV20-1	few	TRBJ2-5	TGCAGTGCTAGCCGGGTGGCTGGGGAGACCCAGTACTTC	CSASRVAGETQYF
.	TRBV6-2/TRBV6-3	.	TRBJ1-3	TGTGCCAGCAGCTCCTTTCAAGGAAACACCATATATTTT	CASSSFQGNTIYF
.	TRBV28	.	TRBJ2-3	TGTGCCAGCACCAAGACGGGGGCCGGGGATACGCAGTATTTT	CASTKTGAGDTQYF
.	TRBV6-5	few	TRBJ2-6	TGTGCCAGCGTTCGTGGCTCTGGGGCCAACGTCCTGACTTTC	CASVRGSGANVLTF
TRBD2	TRBV10-3	.	TRBJ2-1	TGTGCCATCAGTGAGAGGCTAGCGGTGTACAATGAGCAGTTCTTC	CAISERLAVYNEQFF
.	TRBV20-1	.	TRBJ1-2	TGCAGTGCTAGAGGGGGAAGGTTTTACTATGGCTACACCTTC	CSARGGRFYYGYTF
.	TRBV4-2	few	TRBJ2-2	TGTGCCAGCAGCCAAGATCAAACGGGCACCGGGGAGCTGTTTTTT	CASSQDQTGTGELFF
.	TRBV20-1	many	TRBJ2-7	TGCAGTGCTAGAGCTCTCGGGACAATGGCCTACGAGCAGTACTTC	CSARALGTMAYEQYF
.	TRBV7-8	.	TRBJ2-3	TGTGCCAGCAGCGATCTGGGTTCTAGCACAGATACGCAGTATTTT	CASSDLGSSTDTQYF
TRBD2	TRBV10-3	.	TRBJ2-3	TGTGCCATCAGTGGCCTAGCGGGCAGCACAGATACGCAGTATTTT	CAISGLAGSTDTQYF
.	TRBV20-1	.	TRBJ1-5	TGCAGTGCTAGAGCTCTGGACACAGGCAATCAGCCCCAGCATTTT	CSARALDTGNQPQHF
.	TRBV19	few	TRBJ1-1	TGTGCCAGTAGTATTGGGGGAAACACTGAAGCTTTCTTT	CASSIGGNTEAFF
.	TRBV6-2/TRBV6-3	.	TRBJ2-7	TGTGCCAGCAGTTACGGGCAGGGGTCGGTCGAGCAGTACTTC	CASSYGQGSVEQYF
.	TRBV30	few	TRBJ1-2	TGTGCCTGGAGTTTTAGGCGAGGCTATGGCTACACCTTC	CAWSFRRGYGYTF
TRBD2	TRBV20-1	few	TRBJ2-3	TGCAGTGCTCCCGGACTAGGCCACACAGATACGCAGTATTTT	CSAPGLGHTDTQYF
.	TRBV20-1	few	TRBJ2-3	TGCAGTTCAAGGATCCCCACAGATACGCAGTATTTT	CSSRIPTDTQYF
.	TRBV4-3	few	TRBJ2-1	TGCGCCAGCAGCCAAACGTTCGGGAGCTCCTACAATGAGCAGTTCTTC	CASSQTFGSSYNEQFF
.	TRBV5-5	.	TRBJ1-1	TGTGCCAGCAGCCCTCAGGTTTTGACTGAAGCTTTCTTT	CASSPQVLTEAFF
.	TRBV5-1	few	TRBJ2-5	TGCGCCAGCAGCCTGGGGACGGCGGGACAAGAGACCCAGTACTTC	CASSLGTAGQETQYF
TRBD2	TRBV4-2	.	TRBJ2-1	TGTGCCAGCAGCCAACTTTCCGGGACTAGCACGTACAATGAGCAGTTCTTC	CASSQLSGTSTYNEQFF
.	TRBV5-1	few	TRBJ1-1	TGCGCCAGCAGCTTGCTAGGACCCAGCCAGAACACTGAAGCTTTCTTT	CASSLLGPSQNTEAFF
TRBD2	TRBV12-3/TRBV12-4	.	TRBJ2-7	TGTGCCAGCAGTTTGGTCGGGACTAGCGGACCCTACGAGCAGTACTTC	CASSLVGTSGPYEQYF
TRBD2	TRBV24-1	few	TRBJ2-3	TGTGCCACCAGCTCTACTAGCGGGGCCGAACGGATCACAGATACGCAGTATTTT	CATSSTSGAERITDTQYF
TRBD2	TRBV5-1	many	TRBJ2-1	TGCGCCAGCAGCTTGGCCGTCGGTAGCGGGAGGGTGGATGAGCAGTTCTTC	CASSLAVGSGRVDEQFF
.	TRBV12-3/TRBV12-4	many	TRBJ2-7	TGTGCCAGCAGCCGAGACTACAACTCCTACGAGCAGTACTTC	CASSRDYNSYEQYF
TRBD2	TRBV20-1	.	TRBJ2-1	TGCAGTGCTGGAGTAGCGGGAGGAACCTACAATGAGCAGTTCTTC	CSAGVAGGTYNEQFF
.	TRBV4-2	.	TRBJ2-7	TGTGCCAGCAGCCAAGATCTCACTAGAACCTACGAGCAGTACTTC	CASSQDLTRTYEQYF
.	TRBV4-3	few	TRBJ2-2	TGCGCCAGCAGCGTGACTCGGAACACCGGGGAGCTGTTTTTT	CASSVTRNTGELFF
TRBD2	TRBV24-1	few	TRBJ2-1	TGTGCCACCAGTGTTAGCGGGGTGTCGGGCACTGAGCAGTTCTTC	CATSVSGVSGTEQFF
.	TRBV27	.	TRBJ1-1	TGTGCCAGCAGTTTACAGTCGGGAGGGGGAGCTTTCTTT	CASSLQSGGGAFF
.	TRBV29-1	.	TRBJ1-2	TGCAGCGTGGGCGAGGGAGCTTTCTATGGCTACACCTTC	CSVGEGAFYGYTF
.	TRBV20-1	.	TRBJ2-2	TGCAGTGCTAGAGACGGGGGCATAAGGACCGGGGAGCTGTTTTTT	CSARDGGIRTGELFF
.	TRBV6-1	.	TRBJ1-4	TGTGCCAGCAACCGGGACAATTCTAATGAAAAACTGTTTTTT	CASNRDNSNEKLFF
.	TRBV20-1	few	TRBJ2-1	TGCAGTGCTAACGGGGGCTGGTCGCATGAGCAGTTCTTC	CSANGGWSHEQFF
.	TRBV5-1	.	TRBJ2-2	TGCGCCAGCAGCCCGTCCTCAAGCGCCGGGGAGCTGTTTTTT	CASSPSSSAGELFF
TRBD2	TRBV12-3/TRBV12-4	.	TRBJ2-2	TGTGCCAGCACCATAGCGGGCCGGAACACCGGGGAGCTGTTTTTT	CASTIAGRNTGELFF
TRBD2	TRBV6-1	.	TRBJ2-1	TGTGCCAGCAGCCAAACCCCGGGACTAGCTATAAATGAGCAGTTCTTC	CASSQTPGLAINEQFF
TRBD1	TRBV28	.	TRBJ1-6	TGTGCCAGCCTCTTATCGGGACAGGAGGATTCACCCCTCCACTTT	CASLLSGQEDSPLHF
.	TRBV12-3/TRBV12-4	few	TRBJ1-1	TGTGCCAGCAGTCCCAGGTTTTCCGTGAACACTGAAGCTTTCTTT	CASSPRFSVNTEAFF
.	TRBV5-1	few	TRBJ2-1	TGCGCCAGCAGCCTGACGGACCCCATTTATGAGCAGTTCTTC	CASSLTDPIYEQFF
.	TRBV3-1	many	TRBJ2-3	TGTGCCAGCAGCCCCTACGACTCCGAGGGTACGCAGTATTTT	CASSPYDSEGTQYF
TRBD1	TRBV5-1	.	TRBJ2-1	TGCGCCAGCAGCTTAGCACCGGGACAGATTTACAATGAGCAGTTCTTC	CASSLAPGQIYNEQFF
.	TRBV7-9	.	TRBJ2-2	TGTGCCAGCACCCCGCCCAGAATCACCGGGGAGCTGTTTTTT	CASTPPRITGELFF